Listed below are T cell receptor beta chains from one sample, sequenced in a study of memory CD4+ T cells and cytomegalovirus serostatus. TCRdb's copy holds only in-frame clones and misses some; the assay was immunoSEQ multiplex PCR. The sample consists of 35,000 to 45,000 clones, around 80% of them appearing once. Source material: memory CD4+ T cells from blood. Receptor source: an adult in good health and CMV-seropositive. CDR3s include the opening cysteine and the closing phenylalanine or tryptophan. A D gene is named only where the DNA matches it firmly. Some rows mark clone size as missing; the rest say once, few, many or name a class of expanded clone.

NA,TRBD1,TRBJ1-2,TRBV6-1,CASSWTGGGNGYTF
NA,NA,TRBJ1-5,TRBV21-1,CASSERQRDSNQPQHF
NA,NA,TRBJ1-1,TRBV9,CASSEEARGNTEAFF
NA,TRBD1,TRBJ1-4,TRBV15,CATSRGQGEKLFF
NA,NA,TRBJ1-3,TRBV19,CAPRIPLRDTGYTIYF
NA,NA,TRBJ1-2,TRBV19,CASRILGRDYGYTF
NA,TRBD1,TRBJ2-1,TRBV4-3,CASSQNGQGDYNEQFF
NA,TRBD2,TRBJ2-6,TRBV4-2,CASSSRGGRSSGANVLTF
NA,TRBD1,TRBJ1-1,TRBV18,CASSPPGQSGATEAFF
NA,NA,TRBJ2-1,TRBV14,CASSPTRVGEQFF
once,TRBD1,TRBJ2-2,TRBV5-1,CASSRRDRGTGELFF
NA,NA,TRBJ1-1,TRBV28,CASRPWAGGSNTEAFF
NA,NA,TRBJ1-3,TRBV7-2,CASSRFPGPAGNTIYF
NA,NA,TRBJ1-1,TRBV27,CASRGLVTEAFF
NA,NA,NA,TRBV27,CASRGALSYEQYF
NA,NA,TRBJ2-1,TRBV7-2,CASSLDGSKGNEQFF
medium-sized,NA,TRBJ1-1,TRBV6-5,CASSRTGDTEAFF
NA,NA,TRBJ1-1,TRBV2,CASSERFTEAFF
NA,TRBD2,TRBJ2-7,TRBV7-2,CASSSPTSGRDEQYF
NA,NA,TRBJ2-2,TRBV27,CASSLVQSTGELFF
few,NA,TRBJ1-3,TRBV7-2,CASSLAEGPGNTIYF
NA,NA,TRBJ1-1,TRBV9,CASSVRGDTEAFF
once,TRBD1,TRBJ2-7,TRBV4-3,CASSQGVPLQGGPEQYF
NA,NA,TRBJ2-1,TRBV7-9,CASSLVVSLMNEQFF